A selection of T cell receptor beta chains follows, all from one sample in a study of T-cell reconstitution after alpha-beta-depleted transplantation in children. TCRdb re-called the PCR reads through MiXCR, storing one row per CDR3 protein. The table records about 580,000 distinct CDR3 sequences, around 23% of them present only once. The sequencing used PBMCs, mostly from graft donor cells, collected 360 days after TCRalphabeta/CD19-depleted stem cell transplant. All receptors come from a boy younger than two who had a stem cell transplant for acute myeloid leukemia, so the T cells may come from the graft donor. CDR3s include the opening cysteine and the closing phenylalanine or tryptophan. The order of the fields is CDR3 length, J gene, D gene, clone size, V gene, CDR3 DNA, CDR3 protein. D genes are given only for firm matches. Expanded clones get a size class; other rows say once, few or many, or leave the size out.

len: 15; j_gene: TRBJ2-3; d_gene: TRBD1; abundance: many; v_gene: TRBV24-1; CDR3nt: TGTGCCACCAGGACAGGGGGCCTAAGGGAGGATACGCAGTATTTT; CDR3aa: CATRTGGLREDTQYF
len: 14; j_gene: TRBJ1-3; d_gene: TRBD1; abundance: -; v_gene: TRBV12-3/TRBV12-4; CDR3nt: TGTGCCAGCAGGGCGGACAGGAGCCGCGACACCATATATTTT; CDR3aa: CASRADRSRDTIYF
len: 16; j_gene: TRBJ2-5; d_gene: TRBD1; abundance: few; v_gene: TRBV12-3/TRBV12-4; CDR3nt: TGTGCCAGCAGTTCCTGGGACAGGGCCCTACAAGAGACCCAGTACTTC; CDR3aa: CASSSWDRALQETQYF
len: 14; j_gene: TRBJ1-5; d_gene: -; abundance: few; v_gene: TRBV12-3/TRBV12-4; CDR3nt: TGTGCCAGCAGCCTGGGGGCCCAAGGGCAGCCCCAGCATTTT; CDR3aa: CASSLGAQGQPQHF
len: 16; j_gene: TRBJ2-1; d_gene: TRBD1; abundance: -; v_gene: TRBV5-1; CDR3nt: TGCGCCAGCAGCTCAGGGGACAGGGGGCTATACAATGAGCAGTTCTTC; CDR3aa: CASSSGDRGLYNEQFF
len: 14; j_gene: TRBJ2-7; d_gene: -; abundance: many; v_gene: TRBV20-1; CDR3nt: TGCAGTGCTAGAGATCCGCTGAGCTCCTACGAGCAGTACTTC; CDR3aa: CSARDPLSSYEQYF
len: 18; j_gene: TRBJ2-3; d_gene: TRBD1; abundance: many; v_gene: TRBV6-5; CDR3nt: TGTGCCAGCAGTTACTCGAGACCTATGGGACAGGACACAGATACGCAGTATTTT; CDR3aa: CASSYSRPMGQDTDTQYF
len: 13; j_gene: TRBJ2-7; d_gene: -; abundance: many; v_gene: TRBV12-3/TRBV12-4; CDR3nt: TGTGCCACCTCCTTCCAGGGGATCTACGAGCAGTACTTC; CDR3aa: CATSFQGIYEQYF
len: 14; j_gene: TRBJ2-7; d_gene: TRBD1; abundance: -; v_gene: TRBV12-3/TRBV12-4; CDR3nt: TGTGCCAGCAGTGGACAGGGCAACCGCTACGAGCAGTACTTC; CDR3aa: CASSGQGNRYEQYF
len: 16; j_gene: TRBJ2-1; d_gene: TRBD2; abundance: many; v_gene: TRBV6-2/TRBV6-3; CDR3nt: TGTGCCAGCAGTTACTGGGGACTAGCGGGCTACAATGAGCAGTTCTTC; CDR3aa: CASSYWGLAGYNEQFF
len: 14; j_gene: TRBJ2-7; d_gene: -; abundance: many; v_gene: TRBV5-6; CDR3nt: TGTGCCAGCAGCTCCACCGGGACCTCCTACGAGCAGTACTTC; CDR3aa: CASSSTGTSYEQYF
len: 14; j_gene: TRBJ1-5; d_gene: -; abundance: -; v_gene: TRBV6-5; CDR3nt: TGTGCCAGCAGTTACGGGAATAGCAATCAGCCCCAGCATTTT; CDR3aa: CASSYGNSNQPQHF
len: 17; j_gene: TRBJ2-1; d_gene: TRBD2; abundance: few; v_gene: TRBV5-5; CDR3nt: TGTGCCAGCAGCTTGGCGGGCGGGGGGCCCTTCTACAATGAGCAGTTCTTC; CDR3aa: CASSLAGGGPFYNEQFF
len: 15; j_gene: TRBJ2-1; d_gene: TRBD1; abundance: -; v_gene: TRBV18; CDR3nt: TGTGCCAGCTCCCAGGACAGGGGAACCTACAATGAGCAGTTCTTC; CDR3aa: CASSQDRGTYNEQFF
len: 14; j_gene: TRBJ2-1; d_gene: TRBD2; abundance: many; v_gene: TRBV12-3/TRBV12-4; CDR3nt: TGTGCCAGCAGTTTGCGGACTAGCGGCCCGGGGGAGTTCTTC; CDR3aa: CASSLRTSGPGEFF
len: 17; j_gene: TRBJ2-7; d_gene: TRBD1; abundance: few; v_gene: TRBV9; CDR3nt: TGTGCCAGCAGCGTAGAATCAGGGACAGGGTACCCCTACGAGCAGTACTTC; CDR3aa: CASSVESGTGYPYEQYF
len: 17; j_gene: TRBJ2-3; d_gene: TRBD2; abundance: -; v_gene: TRBV20-1; CDR3nt: TGCAGTGCTAGACCCGGGACTAGCGGGGGGTACACAGATACGCAGTATTTT; CDR3aa: CSARPGTSGGYTDTQYF
len: 16; j_gene: TRBJ2-1; d_gene: -; abundance: -; v_gene: TRBV12-3/TRBV12-4; CDR3nt: TGTGCCAGCAGTTTAATCGACAGATACCTAAACAATGAGCAGTTCTTC; CDR3aa: CASSLIDRYLNNEQFF
len: 13; j_gene: TRBJ1-6; d_gene: -; abundance: few; v_gene: TRBV28; CDR3nt: TGTGCCAGCAGTGATAGGGGTAATTCACCCCTCCACTTT; CDR3aa: CASSDRGNSPLHF
len: 12; j_gene: TRBJ1-1; d_gene: -; abundance: many; v_gene: TRBV12-3/TRBV12-4; CDR3nt: TGTGCCAGCAGTTTGGGGGACATTGGGGCTTTCTTT; CDR3aa: CASSLGDIGAFF
len: 13; j_gene: TRBJ2-7; d_gene: TRBD1; abundance: few; v_gene: TRBV7-2; CDR3nt: TGTGCCAGCAGCAGACGACAGGGGAGCGAGCAGTACTTC; CDR3aa: CASSRRQGSEQYF
len: 13; j_gene: TRBJ2-3; d_gene: TRBD1; abundance: -; v_gene: TRBV2; CDR3nt: TGTGCCCGTTCAGGGGGATTCACAGATACGCAGTATTTT; CDR3aa: CARSGGFTDTQYF